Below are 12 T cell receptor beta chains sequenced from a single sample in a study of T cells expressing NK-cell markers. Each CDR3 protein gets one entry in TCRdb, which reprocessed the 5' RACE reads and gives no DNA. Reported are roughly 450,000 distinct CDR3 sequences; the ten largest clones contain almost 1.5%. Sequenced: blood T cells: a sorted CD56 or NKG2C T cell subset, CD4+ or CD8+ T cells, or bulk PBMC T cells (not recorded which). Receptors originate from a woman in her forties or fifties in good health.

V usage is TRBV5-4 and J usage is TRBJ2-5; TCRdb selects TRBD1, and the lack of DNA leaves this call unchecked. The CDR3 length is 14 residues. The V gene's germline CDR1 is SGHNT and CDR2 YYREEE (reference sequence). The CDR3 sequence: CASSVPGQMETQYF.

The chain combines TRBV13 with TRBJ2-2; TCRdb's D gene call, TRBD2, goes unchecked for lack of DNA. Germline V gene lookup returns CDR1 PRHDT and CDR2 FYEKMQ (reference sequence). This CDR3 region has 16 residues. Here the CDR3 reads CASSSRGGANTGELFF. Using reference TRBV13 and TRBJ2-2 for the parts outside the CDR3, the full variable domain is AAGVIQSPRHLIKEKRETATLKCYPIPRHDTVYWYQQGPGQDPQFLISFYEKMQSDKGSIPDRFSAQQFSDYHSELNMSSLELGDSALYFCASSSRGGANTGELFFGEGSRLTVL.

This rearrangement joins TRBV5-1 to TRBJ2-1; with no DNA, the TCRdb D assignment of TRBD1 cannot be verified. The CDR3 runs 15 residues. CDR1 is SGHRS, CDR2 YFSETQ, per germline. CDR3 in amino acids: CASSIDRADNNEQFF.

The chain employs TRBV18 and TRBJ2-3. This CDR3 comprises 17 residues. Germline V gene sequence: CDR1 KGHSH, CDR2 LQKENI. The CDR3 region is CASSPSRTPSSTDTQYF.

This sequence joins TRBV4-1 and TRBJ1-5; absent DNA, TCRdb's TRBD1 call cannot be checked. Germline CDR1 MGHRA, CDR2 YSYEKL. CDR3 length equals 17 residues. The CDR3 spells CASSPTLPGGSNQPQHF.

The CDR3 loop is CASSLGRLGQRNQPQHF. The V gene is TRBV12-3 or TRBV12-4, the J gene TRBJ1-5. CDR3 size: 17 residues.

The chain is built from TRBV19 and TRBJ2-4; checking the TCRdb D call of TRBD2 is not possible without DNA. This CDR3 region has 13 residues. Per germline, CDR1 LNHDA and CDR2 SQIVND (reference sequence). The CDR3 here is CASRTEGGDIQYF.

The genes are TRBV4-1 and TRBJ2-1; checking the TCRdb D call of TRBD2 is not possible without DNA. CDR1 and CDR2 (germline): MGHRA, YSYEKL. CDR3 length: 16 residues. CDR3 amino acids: CASSLTTGTSSFEQFF.

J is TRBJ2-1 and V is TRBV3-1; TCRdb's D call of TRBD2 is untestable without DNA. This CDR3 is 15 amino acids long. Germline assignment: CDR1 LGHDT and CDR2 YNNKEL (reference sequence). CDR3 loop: CASSPGGSGYNEQFF.

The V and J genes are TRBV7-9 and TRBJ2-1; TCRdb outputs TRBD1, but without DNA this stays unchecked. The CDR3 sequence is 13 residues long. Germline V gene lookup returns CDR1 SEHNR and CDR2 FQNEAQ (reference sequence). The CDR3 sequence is CASRGQEYNEQFF.

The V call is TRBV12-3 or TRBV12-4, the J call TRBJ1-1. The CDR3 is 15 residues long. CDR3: CASRMRGGVRTEAFF.

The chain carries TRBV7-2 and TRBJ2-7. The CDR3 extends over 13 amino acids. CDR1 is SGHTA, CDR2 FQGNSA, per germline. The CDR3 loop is CASNRKTSYEQYF.